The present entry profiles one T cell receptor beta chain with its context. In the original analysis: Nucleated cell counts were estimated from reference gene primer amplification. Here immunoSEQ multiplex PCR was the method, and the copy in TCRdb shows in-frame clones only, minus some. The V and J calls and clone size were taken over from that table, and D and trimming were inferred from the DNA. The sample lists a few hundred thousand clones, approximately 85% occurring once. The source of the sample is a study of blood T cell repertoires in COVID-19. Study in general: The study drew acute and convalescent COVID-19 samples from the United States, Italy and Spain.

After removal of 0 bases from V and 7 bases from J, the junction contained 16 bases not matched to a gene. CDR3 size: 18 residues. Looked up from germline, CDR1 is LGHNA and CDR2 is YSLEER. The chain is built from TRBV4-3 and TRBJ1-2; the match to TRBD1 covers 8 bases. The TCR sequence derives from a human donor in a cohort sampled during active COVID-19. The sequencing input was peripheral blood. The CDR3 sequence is CASSQDVAGGLVFGGYTF. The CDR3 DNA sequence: TGCGCCAGCAGCCAAGATGTGGCAGGGGGCCTCGTCTTCGGTGGCTACACCTTC.